This T cell receptor beta chain was sequenced for a study of blood T cell repertoires in COVID-19. Study-level information: Researchers got acute and convalescent COVID-19 samples from the United States, Italy and Spain. PBMCs, B-cell-depleted T cells, or T cells were the source of the cDNA or gDNA that made up the material.

Recruits, aged roughly 18 to 89 years, lived in 25 or so US areas. Donors were grouped by their self-reported clinical history. Repertoires were generated with immunoSEQ multiplex PCR, while TCRdb's copy carries only in-frame clones and drops some. The sample has about 270,000 clones, around 89% seen once; the top ten hold approximately 4%. CDR1 and CDR2 from the germline V gene are MDHEN and SYDVKM. The CDR3 runs to 12 residues. V dropped 11 bases and J dropped 3 bases, with 11 bases sitting between them. The V call is TRBV28, the J call TRBJ1-5, with a possible D match to TRBD1 (6 bases). The clonotype comes from a woman in her twenties or thirties with acute COVID-19. Sample: PBMCs or T cells enriched from blood (not recorded which). This chain's CDR3 is CAEGGNNQPQHF. DNA for the CDR3: TGTGCCGAGGGGGGGAACAATCAGCCCCAGCATTTT. The entire variable domain, with the rest obtained from reference TRBV28 and TRBJ1-5, is as follows: DVKVTQSSRYLVKRTGEKVFLECVQDMDHENMFWYRQDPGLGLRLIYFSYDVKMKEKGDIPEGYSVSREKKERFSLILESASTNQTSMYLCAEGGNNQPQHFGDGTRLSIL.